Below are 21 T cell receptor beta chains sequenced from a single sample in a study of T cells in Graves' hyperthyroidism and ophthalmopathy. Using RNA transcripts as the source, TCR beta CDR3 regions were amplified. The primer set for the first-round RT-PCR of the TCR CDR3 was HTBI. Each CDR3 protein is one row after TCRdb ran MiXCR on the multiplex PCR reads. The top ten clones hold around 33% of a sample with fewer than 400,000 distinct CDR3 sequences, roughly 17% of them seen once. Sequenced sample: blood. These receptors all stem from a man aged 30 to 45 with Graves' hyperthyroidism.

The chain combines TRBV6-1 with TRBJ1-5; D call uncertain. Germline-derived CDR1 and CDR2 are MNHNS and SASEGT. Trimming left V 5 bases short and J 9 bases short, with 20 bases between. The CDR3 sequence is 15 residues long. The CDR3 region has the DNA TGTGCCAGCAGTCCACAGTGGGCAGTGAGTCGGCCCCAGCATTTT. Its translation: CASSPQWAVSRPQHF.

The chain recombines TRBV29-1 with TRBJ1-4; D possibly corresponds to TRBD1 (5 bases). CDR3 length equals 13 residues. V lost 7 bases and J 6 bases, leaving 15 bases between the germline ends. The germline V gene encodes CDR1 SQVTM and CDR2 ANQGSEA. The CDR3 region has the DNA TGCAGCGGCCACGGGGGAGGGGATGAAAAACTGTTTTTT. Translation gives CSGHGGGDEKLFF.

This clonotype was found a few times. The CDR3 region has the DNA TGTGCCAGCAGTTTAGGCGAATATAGCAATCAGCCCCAGCATTTT. Protein sequence: CASSLGEYSNQPQHF. The chain carries TRBV27 and TRBJ1-5; no definite D call. Germline V gene sequence: CDR1 MNHEY, CDR2 SMNVEV (reference sequence). The CDR3 is 15 amino acids. V was cut by 2 bases and J by 0 bases, with 8 bases left in between.

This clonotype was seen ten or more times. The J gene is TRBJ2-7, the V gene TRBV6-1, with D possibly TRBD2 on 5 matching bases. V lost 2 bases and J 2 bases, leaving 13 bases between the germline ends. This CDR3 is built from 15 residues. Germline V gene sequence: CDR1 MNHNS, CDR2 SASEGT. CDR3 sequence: CASSERDGVPYEQYF. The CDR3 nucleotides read TGTGCCAGCAGTGAAAGAGACGGGGTCCCCTACGAGCAGTACTTC.

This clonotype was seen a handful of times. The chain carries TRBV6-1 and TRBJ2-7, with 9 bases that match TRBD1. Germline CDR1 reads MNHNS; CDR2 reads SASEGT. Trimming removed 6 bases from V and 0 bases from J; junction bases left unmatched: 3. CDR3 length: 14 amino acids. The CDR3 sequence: CASRTGGPSYEQYF. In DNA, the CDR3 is TGTGCCAGCAGGACAGGGGGACCCTCCTACGAGCAGTACTTC.

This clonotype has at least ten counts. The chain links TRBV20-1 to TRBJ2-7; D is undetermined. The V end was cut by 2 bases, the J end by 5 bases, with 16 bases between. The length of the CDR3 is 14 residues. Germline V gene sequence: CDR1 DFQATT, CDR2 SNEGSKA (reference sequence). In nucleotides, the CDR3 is TGCAGTGCTAGATTGACCGTCCTTAGGAACGAGCAGTACTTC. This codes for CSARLTVLRNEQYF.

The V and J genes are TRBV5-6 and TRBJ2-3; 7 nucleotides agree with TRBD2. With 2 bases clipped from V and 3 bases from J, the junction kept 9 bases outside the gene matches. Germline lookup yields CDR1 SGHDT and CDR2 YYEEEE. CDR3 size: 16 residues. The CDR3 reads CASSLMTSSYTDTQYF. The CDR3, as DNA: TGTGCCAGCAGCTTAATGACTAGCAGCTATACAGATACGCAGTATTTT.

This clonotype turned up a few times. DNA of the CDR3: TGTGCCAGCTCACCATTCGACAGAAACACTGAAGCTTTCTTT. It codes for CASSPFDRNTEAFF. The chain is built from TRBV18 and TRBJ1-1; TRBD1 is a possible D gene (5 bases). The V gene's germline CDR1 is KGHSH and CDR2 LQKENI. The V gene lost 2 bases and the J gene lost 2 bases, with 9 bases spanning the gap. This CDR3 has 14 residues.

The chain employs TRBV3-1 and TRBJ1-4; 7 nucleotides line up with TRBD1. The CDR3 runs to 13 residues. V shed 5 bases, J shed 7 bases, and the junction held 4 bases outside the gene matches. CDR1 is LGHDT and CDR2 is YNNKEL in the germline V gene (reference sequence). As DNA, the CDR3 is TGTGCCAGCAGCAAGGGGGCGAGTGAAAAACTGTTTTTT. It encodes CASSKGASEKLFF.

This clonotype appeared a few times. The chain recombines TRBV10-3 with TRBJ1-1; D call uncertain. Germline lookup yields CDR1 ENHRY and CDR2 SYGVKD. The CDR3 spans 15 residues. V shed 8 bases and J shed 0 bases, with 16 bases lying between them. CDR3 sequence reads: CAIRDTLPMNTEAFF. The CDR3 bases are TGTGCCATCCGAGACACCCTTCCCATGAACACTGAAGCTTTCTTT.

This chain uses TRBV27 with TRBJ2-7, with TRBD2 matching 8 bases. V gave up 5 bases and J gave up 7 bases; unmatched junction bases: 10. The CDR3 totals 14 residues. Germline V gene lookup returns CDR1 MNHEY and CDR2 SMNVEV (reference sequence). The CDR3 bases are TGTGCCAGCAGTCTCCGAGGACTAGCAAGGGAGCAGTACTTC. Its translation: CASSLRGLAREQYF.

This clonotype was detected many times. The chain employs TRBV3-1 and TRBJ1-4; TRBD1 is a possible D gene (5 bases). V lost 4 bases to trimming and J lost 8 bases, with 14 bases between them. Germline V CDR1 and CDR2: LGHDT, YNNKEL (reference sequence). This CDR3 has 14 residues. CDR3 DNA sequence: TGTGCCAGCAGCCCCCGACAGCCGGGCGAAAAACTGTTTTTT. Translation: CASSPRQPGEKLFF.

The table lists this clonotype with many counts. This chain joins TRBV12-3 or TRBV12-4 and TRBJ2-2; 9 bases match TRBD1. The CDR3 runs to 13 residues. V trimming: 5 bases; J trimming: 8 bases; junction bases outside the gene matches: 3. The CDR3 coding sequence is TGTGCCAGCAGTCGGGACAGGGAAGGGGAGCTGTTTTTT. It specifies CASSRDREGELFF.

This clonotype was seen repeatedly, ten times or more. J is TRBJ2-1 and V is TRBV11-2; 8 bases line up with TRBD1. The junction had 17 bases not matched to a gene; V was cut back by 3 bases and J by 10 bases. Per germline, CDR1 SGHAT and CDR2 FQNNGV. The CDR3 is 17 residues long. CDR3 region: CASSFIRDRSGRREQFF. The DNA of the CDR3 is TGTGCCAGCAGCTTTATTCGGGACAGGTCAGGGCGGAGGGAGCAGTTCTTC.

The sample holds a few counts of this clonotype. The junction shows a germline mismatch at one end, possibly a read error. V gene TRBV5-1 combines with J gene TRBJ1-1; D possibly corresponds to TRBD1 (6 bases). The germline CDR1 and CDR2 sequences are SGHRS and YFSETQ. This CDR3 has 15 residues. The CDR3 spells CASSLEGTFNTEASF. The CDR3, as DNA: TGCGCCAGCAGCTTGGAGGGGACATTTAACACTGAAGCTTCCTTT.

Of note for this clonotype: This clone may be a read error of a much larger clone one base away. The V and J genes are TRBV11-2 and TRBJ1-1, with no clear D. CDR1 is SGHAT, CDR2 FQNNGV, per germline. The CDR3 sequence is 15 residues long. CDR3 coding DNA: TGTGCCAGCAGCTTAGGGGAAACAGTGAACACTGAAGCTCTCTTT. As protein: CASSLGETVNTEALF.

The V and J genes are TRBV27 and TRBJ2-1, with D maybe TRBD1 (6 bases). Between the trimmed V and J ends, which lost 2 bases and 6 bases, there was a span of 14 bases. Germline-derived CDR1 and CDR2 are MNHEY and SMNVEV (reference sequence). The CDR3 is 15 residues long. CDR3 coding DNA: TGTGCCAGCAGTTTACGGGCCCAGACAGGCAATGAGCAGTTCTTC. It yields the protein CASSLRAQTGNEQFF.

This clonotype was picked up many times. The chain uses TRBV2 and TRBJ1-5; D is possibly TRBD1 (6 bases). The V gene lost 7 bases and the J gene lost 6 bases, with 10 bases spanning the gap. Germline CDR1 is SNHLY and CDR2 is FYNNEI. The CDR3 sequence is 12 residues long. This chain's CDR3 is CASKRGGQPQHF. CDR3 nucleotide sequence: TGTGCCAGCAAGAGGGGGGGTCAGCCCCAGCATTTT.

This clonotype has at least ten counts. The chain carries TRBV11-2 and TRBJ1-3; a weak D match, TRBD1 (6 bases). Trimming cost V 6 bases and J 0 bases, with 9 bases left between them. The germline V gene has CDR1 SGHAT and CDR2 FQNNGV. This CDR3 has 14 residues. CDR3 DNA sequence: TGTGCCAGCAGTTCAGGGGTCTCTGGAAACACCATATATTTT. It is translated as CASSSGVSGNTIYF.

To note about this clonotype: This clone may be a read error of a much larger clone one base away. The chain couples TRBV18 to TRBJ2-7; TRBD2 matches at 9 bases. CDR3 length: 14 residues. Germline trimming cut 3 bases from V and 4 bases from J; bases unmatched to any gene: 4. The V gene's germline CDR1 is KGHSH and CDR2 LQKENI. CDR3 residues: CASSPPTSGYEQYF. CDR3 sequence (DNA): TGTGCCAGCTCACCCCCGACTAGCGGATACGAGCAGTACTTC.

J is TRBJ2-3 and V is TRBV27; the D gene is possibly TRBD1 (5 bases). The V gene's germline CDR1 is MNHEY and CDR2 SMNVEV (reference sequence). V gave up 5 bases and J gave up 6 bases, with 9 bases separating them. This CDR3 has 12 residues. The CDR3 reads CASSPQVDTQYF. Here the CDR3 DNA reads TGTGCCAGCAGTCCACAGGTCGATACGCAGTATTTT.